The clone carrying this T cell receptor beta chain was seen a handful of times. Its target is not known. TCRdb called the 5' RACE reads again in MiXCR, with one record for every CDR3 protein. The sample lists hundreds of thousands of distinct CDR3 sequences; 12% were seen once. CDR1 is MGHRA and CDR2 is YSYEKL in the germline V gene. The length of the CDR3 is 11 residues. Trimming shortened V by 6 bases and J by 5 bases, and 7 bases separated the two germline ends. The sample is drawn from a study of T cells after yellow fever vaccination. Study as a whole: Researchers used SMART-Seq v4 Ultra Low Input to prepare fractions that had low cell numbers. Study findings and constraints: Boosting was followed by the reappearance of most primary-vaccination clones (around 95% CD4, roughly 90% CD8). Weaker, the secondary response had a peak occurring faster, on day 5 versus 15.

The receptor was derived from a young man who received the YFV17D yellow fever vaccine. The V gene is TRBV4-1, the J gene TRBJ1-1; D is unclear. Sample: PBMCs, taken on the day of the yellow fever booster vaccination. The CDR3 coding sequence is TGCGCCAGCAGAAGGGATACTGAAGCTTTCTTT. Translation: CASRRDTEAFF.